The next 8 T cell receptor beta chains were all read from a single sample in a study of T cells in Graves' hyperthyroidism and ophthalmopathy. There were TCR beta CDR3 regions amplified from RNA transcripts. TCR CDR3 regions were first amplified by RT-PCR with HTBI primers. MiXCR, run by TCRdb on the multiplex PCR reads, gives a single entry per CDR3 protein. The sample consists of 470,000 or so distinct CDR3 sequences, less than 25% of them appearing once. Sequenced: blood. The receptors here all came from a man younger than 35 with Graves' hyperthyroidism.

This clonotype showed up just a few times. The chain uses TRBV6-5 and TRBJ2-3; the D gene is possibly TRBD2 (7 bases). CDR1 and CDR2 (germline): MNHEY, SVGAGI. CDR3 length: 15 amino acids. Trimming shortened V by 2 bases and J by 1 base, and 10 bases separated the two germline ends. The CDR3 nucleotides are TGTGCCAGCAGTTACGCGCGGGGGCGCACAGATACGCAGTATTTT. It translates to CASSYARGRTDTQYF.

This clonotype has a handful of counts. V usage is TRBV6-1 and J usage is TRBJ2-2; no clear D. The CDR3 extends over 16 amino acids. In germline, CDR1 is MNHNS, CDR2 SASEGT. V lost 9 bases, J lost 0 bases, and 17 bases lay in between. CDR3 nucleotides: TGTGCCAGTCCAAAGTCTTGGACGGCGAACACCGGGGAGCTGTTTTTT. This encodes CASPKSWTANTGELFF.

This clonotype occurred many times. The gene calls are TRBV20-1 and TRBJ2-5; 7 positions agree with TRBD1. Germline CDR1 is DFQATT and CDR2 is SNEGSKA (reference sequence). V dropped 5 bases and J dropped 1; count of bases not matched to a gene: 7. The CDR3 contains 14 residues. The CDR3 is CSAPIRDSQETQYF. In DNA, the CDR3 is TGCAGTGCTCCAATCCGGGACAGCCAAGAGACCCAGTACTTC.

This clonotype appeared many times. V and J are TRBV6-5 and TRBJ2-7; 10 bases map to TRBD2. After removal of 8 bases from V and 0 bases from J, the junction contained 7 bases not matched to a gene. Per the germline V gene, CDR1 is MNHEY and CDR2 is SVGAGI. The CDR3 is made up of 15 amino acids. DNA of the CDR3: TGTGCCAGCGGGGGGGGACTAGCGATCTCCTACGAGCAGTACTTC. It yields the protein CASGGGLAISYEQYF.

This clonotype was observed at least ten times. V and J are TRBV11-2 and TRBJ1-2; 7 nucleotides agree with TRBD1. The V segment lost 4 bases and the J segment 1 base; nucleotides outside the gene matches: 9. The CDR3 sequence is 16 residues long. Germline-derived CDR1 and CDR2 are SGHAT and FQNNGV. CDR3 bases: TGTGCCAGCAGCTCGGTCAGGGGGAGAAGTAACTATGGCTACACCTTC. It yields the protein CASSSVRGRSNYGYTF.

This clonotype was recorded a few times. The chain joins TRBV7-9 to TRBJ1-1, with 7 bases identical to TRBD1. Germline CDR1 is SEHNR and CDR2 is FQNEAQ (reference sequence). The CDR3 totals 15 residues. The V and J ends lost 5 bases and 0 bases, in that order; junction bases with no gene match: 6. The DNA for the CDR3 is TGTGCCAGCAGCCGTCGACAGGGCCTGAACACTGAAGCTTTCTTT. Translated: CASSRRQGLNTEAFF.

This clonotype was counted ten times or more. V is TRBV20-1 and J is TRBJ1-5; TRBD1 aligns across 7 bases. With V trimmed by 6 bases and J by 0 bases, 2 bases remained unmatched. Germline CDR1 and CDR2: DFQATT and SNEGSKA (reference sequence). The CDR3 loop spans 13 amino acids. The CDR3 here is CSAQGDSNQPQHF. CDR3 coding DNA: TGCAGTGCGCAGGGGGATAGCAATCAGCCCCAGCATTTT.

This clonotype appeared many times. The rearrangement uses TRBV7-2 and TRBJ1-2; 11 bases agree with TRBD1. The CDR3 consists of 17 residues. With 0 bases clipped from V and 8 bases from J, the junction kept 11 bases outside the gene matches. CDR1 and CDR2 from the germline V gene are SGHTA and FQGNSA. In DNA form, the CDR3 reads TGTGCCAGCAGCTTAGCGCGGACAGGGGGCGCGGTAGGGGGCTACACCTTC. It codes for CASSLARTGGAVGGYTF.